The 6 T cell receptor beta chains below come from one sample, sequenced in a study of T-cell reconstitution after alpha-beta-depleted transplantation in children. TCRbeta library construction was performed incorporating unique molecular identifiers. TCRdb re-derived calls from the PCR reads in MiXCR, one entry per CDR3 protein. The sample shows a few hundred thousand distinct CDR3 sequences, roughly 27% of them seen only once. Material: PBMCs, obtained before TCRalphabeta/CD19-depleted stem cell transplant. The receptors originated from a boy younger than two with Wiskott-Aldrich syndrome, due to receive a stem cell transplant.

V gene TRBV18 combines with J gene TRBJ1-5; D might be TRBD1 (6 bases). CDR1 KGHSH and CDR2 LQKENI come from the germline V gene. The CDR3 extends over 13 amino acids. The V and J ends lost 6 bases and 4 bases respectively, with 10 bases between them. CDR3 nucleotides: TGTGCCAGCTCGGCAGGGGAAAATCAGCCCCAGCATTTT. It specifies CASSAGENQPQHF. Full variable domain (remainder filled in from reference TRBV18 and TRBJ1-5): NAGVMQNPRHLVRRRGQEARLRCSPMKGHSHVYWYRQLPEEGLKFMVYLQKENIIDESGMPKERFSAEFPKEGPSILRIQQVVRGDSAAYFCASSAGENQPQHFGDGTRLSIL.

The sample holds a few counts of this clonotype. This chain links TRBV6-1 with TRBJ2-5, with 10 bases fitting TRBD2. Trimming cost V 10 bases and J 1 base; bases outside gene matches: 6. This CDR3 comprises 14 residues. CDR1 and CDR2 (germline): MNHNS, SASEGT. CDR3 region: CATGLAAFQETQYF. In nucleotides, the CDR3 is TGTGCCACCGGACTAGCGGCTTTCCAAGAGACCCAGTACTTC.

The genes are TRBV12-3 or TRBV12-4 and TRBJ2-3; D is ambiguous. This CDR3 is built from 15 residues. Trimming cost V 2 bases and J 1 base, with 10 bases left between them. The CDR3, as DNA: TGTGCCAGCAGTTTATCCGGATTACGCACAGATACGCAGTATTTT. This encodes CASSLSGLRTDTQYF.

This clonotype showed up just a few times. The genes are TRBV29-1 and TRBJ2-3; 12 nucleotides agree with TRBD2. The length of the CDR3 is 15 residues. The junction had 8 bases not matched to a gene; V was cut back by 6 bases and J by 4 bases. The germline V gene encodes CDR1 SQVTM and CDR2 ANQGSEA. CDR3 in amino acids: CSVDLAGGPSDTQYF. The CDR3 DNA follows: TGCAGCGTCGACCTAGCGGGAGGGCCGTCAGATACGCAGTATTTT.

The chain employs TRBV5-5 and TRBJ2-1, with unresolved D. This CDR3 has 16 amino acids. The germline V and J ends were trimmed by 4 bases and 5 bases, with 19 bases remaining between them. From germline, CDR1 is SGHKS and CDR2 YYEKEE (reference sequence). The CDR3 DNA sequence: TGTGCCAGCAGCCTTGTAAGGAACTCCATAAACAATGAGCAGTTCTTC. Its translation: CASSLVRNSINNEQFF.

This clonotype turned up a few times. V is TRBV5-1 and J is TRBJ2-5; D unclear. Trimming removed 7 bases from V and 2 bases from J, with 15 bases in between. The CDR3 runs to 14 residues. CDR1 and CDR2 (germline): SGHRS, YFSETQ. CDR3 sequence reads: CASEATGSQETQYF. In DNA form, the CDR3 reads TGCGCCAGCGAAGCGACCGGTAGTCAAGAGACCCAGTACTTC.